This T cell receptor (beta chain) was captured in a study of blood T cells in healthy people across ages. The wider study: Capturing about one barcoded beta molecule per two T cells was achieved by template switching.

This clonotype was detected only a few times. What it recognizes is unknown. A second PCR of 7 to 11 cycles used a sample-barcoded 5' primer and a J-beta primer mix. A 12-random-nucleotide template-switch adaptor tagged each cDNA molecule. TCRdb called the 5' RACE reads again in MiXCR, with one record for every CDR3 protein. The sample includes more than 450,000 distinct CDR3 sequences, about a quarter of them seen just once. Study observations and caveats: Strongly correlated with naive T cell percentage was TCR beta diversity.

CDR3 length: 12 amino acids. V shed 8 bases and J shed 0 bases, with 7 bases lying between them. The sample was also linked to a second study, of T cells of mothers and their children.

The sequenced material came from blood. The TCR was taken from a boy between 2 and 15 years old in good health. The chain is built from TRBV12-3 or TRBV12-4 and TRBJ2-5, with D unresolved. The CDR3 loop is CASRGHQETQYF. The CDR3 DNA sequence: TGTGCCAGCCGCGGACACCAAGAGACCCAGTACTTC.